One T cell receptor (beta chain) is described in this entry. Antigen specificity is unknown. Sequence at one end of the junction differs from germline and may be a read error. This entry comes from a study of tumor and adjacent non-tumor tissue in lung cancer. Overall study results and limits: Tumor TCR diversity, when higher, was linked to shorter survival.

In germline, CDR1 is SGHNT, CDR2 YENEEA. CDR3 length equals 15 residues. The library came from three nested PCR rounds adapted from ARM-PCR protocols. TCRdb re-derived calls from the multiplex PCR reads in MiXCR, one entry per CDR3 protein. The sample lists around 79,000 distinct CDR3 sequences, around 70% occurring once. The template was RNA from unsorted bulk tissue. Sequencing was carried out using lung tumor tissue. This sequence was found in a woman in her 40s with non-small cell lung cancer. This sequence joins TRBV11-3 and TRBJ2-3, with 9 bases matching TRBD2. In DNA, the CDR3 is TGTGTCAGCAATCCGAGACTAGCGGACACAGATACGCGGTATTTT. It translates to CVSNPRLADTDTRYF.